A selection of T cell receptor beta chains follows, all from one sample in a study of OX40 agonist ivuxolimab in advanced cancers. The repertoire was sequenced with immunoSEQ multiplex PCR; TCRdb's copy has only in-frame clones and lacks some. The table records roughly 76,000 clones, about 82% of them present only once. The specimen comprised CD4+ or CD8+ T cells sorted from blood, sampled in a trial of the OX40 agonist ivuxolimab. Receptors originate from an adult with an advanced solid tumor such as melanoma, head and neck, liver or kidney cancer. Both conserved end residues are part of each CDR3. The D gene is left open where the match is weak. The size of a clone is reported for some rows only, either as once, few or many, or as a class for expanded clones.

D gene: .; clone size: .; V gene: TRBV7-6; J gene: TRBJ1-5; CDR3 protein: CASSLGEGGNQPQHF; CDR3 DNA: TGTGCCAGCAGCTTAGGGGAGGGTGGCAATCAGCCCCAGCATTTT
D gene: .; clone size: few; V gene: TRBV4-3; J gene: TRBJ2-1; CDR3 protein: CASSQEIGEQFF; CDR3 DNA: TGCGCCAGCAGCCAAGAAATAGGAGAGCAGTTCTTC
D gene: .; clone size: .; V gene: TRBV27; J gene: TRBJ2-1; CDR3 protein: CASSYRLEGNEQFF; CDR3 DNA: TGTGCCAGCAGTTACCGCCTCGAAGGGAATGAGCAGTTCTTC
D gene: .; clone size: few; V gene: TRBV11-2; J gene: TRBJ1-2; CDR3 protein: CASSSRHRVTRGYTF; CDR3 DNA: TGTGCCAGCAGCTCCCGGCACAGGGTTACCAGGGGCTACACCTTC
D gene: .; clone size: .; V gene: TRBV2; J gene: TRBJ1-1; CDR3 protein: CASSEAGGTEAFF; CDR3 DNA: TGTGCCAGCAGTGAAGCGGGGGGTACTGAAGCTTTCTTT
D gene: .; clone size: .; V gene: TRBV5-1; J gene: TRBJ1-5; CDR3 protein: CASSLAPGSSNQPQHF; CDR3 DNA: TGCGCCAGCAGCTTGGCCCCGGGCAGTAGCAATCAGCCCCAGCATTTT
D gene: TRBD1; clone size: .; V gene: TRBV11-1; J gene: TRBJ1-2; CDR3 protein: CASSFGGQGYGYTF; CDR3 DNA: TGTGCCAGCAGCTTCGGGGGACAGGGCTATGGCTACACCTTC
D gene: .; clone size: .; V gene: TRBV28; J gene: TRBJ2-3; CDR3 protein: CASSPPGQRTDTQYF; CDR3 DNA: TGTGCCAGCAGTCCTCCGGGACAACGCACAGATACGCAGTATTTT
D gene: TRBD1; clone size: .; V gene: TRBV27; J gene: TRBJ1-2; CDR3 protein: CASRATGGDGYTF; CDR3 DNA: TGTGCCAGCAGGGCCACAGGGGGGGATGGCTACACCTTC
D gene: TRBD2; clone size: .; V gene: TRBV6-4; J gene: TRBJ2-3; CDR3 protein: CASSDEAGGPDTQYF; CDR3 DNA: TGTGCCAGCAGTGACGAAGCGGGAGGGCCAGATACGCAGTATTTT
D gene: .; clone size: .; V gene: TRBV5-1; J gene: TRBJ2-1; CDR3 protein: CASSDQGYEQFF; CDR3 DNA: TGCGCCAGCAGCGACCAGGGCTATGAGCAGTTCTTC
D gene: .; clone size: .; V gene: TRBV6-1; J gene: TRBJ2-7; CDR3 protein: CASSEVAGTGKEQYF; CDR3 DNA: TGTGCCAGCAGTGAAGTGGCGGGAACGGGGAAAGAGCAGTACTTC
D gene: .; clone size: .; V gene: TRBV7-9; J gene: TRBJ2-7; CDR3 protein: CASSLVQFPYEQYF; CDR3 DNA: TGTGCCAGCAGCTTAGTACAATTCCCCTACGAGCAGTACTTC
D gene: .; clone size: .; V gene: TRBV2; J gene: TRBJ1-1; CDR3 protein: CASSEQGYTEAFF; CDR3 DNA: TGTGCCAGCAGTGAGCAGGGCTACACTGAAGCTTTCTTT
D gene: .; clone size: .; V gene: TRBV6-6; J gene: TRBJ1-1; CDR3 protein: CASSSAGTSIVVEAFF; CDR3 DNA: TGTGCCAGCAGTTCCGCCGGGACATCTATCGTCGTTGAAGCTTTCTTT
D gene: TRBD1; clone size: .; V gene: TRBV28; J gene: TRBJ2-2; CDR3 protein: CASTNSDRLRIRELFF; CDR3 DNA: TGTGCCAGCACCAATTCGGACAGGCTCCGGATTAGGGAGCTGTTTTTT
D gene: .; clone size: .; V gene: TRBV27; J gene: TRBJ2-7; CDR3 protein: CASRTLGPYEQYF; CDR3 DNA: TGTGCCAGCAGGACTCTAGGACCCTACGAGCAGTACTTC
D gene: TRBD2; clone size: .; V gene: TRBV11-1; J gene: TRBJ2-3; CDR3 protein: CASSLWGAVAGESDTQYF; CDR3 DNA: TGTGCCAGCAGCTTATGGGGGGCCGTAGCGGGAGAGAGTGATACGCAGTATTTT
D gene: .; clone size: .; V gene: TRBV7-9; J gene: TRBJ2-2; CDR3 protein: CASSLVYTGELFF; CDR3 DNA: TGTGCCAGCAGCTTAGTTTACACCGGGGAGCTGTTTTTT
D gene: .; clone size: once; V gene: TRBV5-1; J gene: TRBJ2-2; CDR3 protein: CASSLEGSIGTGELFF; CDR3 DNA: TGCGCCAGCAGCTTGGAGGGGAGCATAGGCACCGGGGAGCTGTTTTTT
D gene: .; clone size: .; V gene: TRBV7-2; J gene: TRBJ2-3; CDR3 protein: CASSLGFWGPDTQYF; CDR3 DNA: TGTGCCAGCAGCTTAGGATTTTGGGGGCCAGATACGCAGTATTTT
D gene: TRBD1; clone size: .; V gene: TRBV7-2; J gene: TRBJ1-5; CDR3 protein: CASSSEQGAGQPQHF; CDR3 DNA: TGTGCCAGCAGCTCGGAACAGGGGGCTGGGCAGCCCCAGCATTTT
D gene: .; clone size: few; V gene: TRBV28; J gene: TRBJ2-2; CDR3 protein: CASSAPGTASTGELFF; CDR3 DNA: TGTGCCAGCAGCGCACCCGGGACTGCAAGCACCGGGGAGCTGTTTTTT
D gene: .; clone size: few; V gene: TRBV6-1; J gene: TRBJ1-5; CDR3 protein: CASSSDRSGKPQHF; CDR3 DNA: TGTGCCAGCAGTTCAGACAGGTCGGGGAAGCCCCAGCATTTT
D gene: .; clone size: .; V gene: TRBV7-8; J gene: TRBJ2-4; CDR3 protein: CASSQTGRKNIQYF; CDR3 DNA: TGTGCCAGCAGCCAAACAGGGAGGAAAAACATTCAGTACTTC
D gene: .; clone size: few; V gene: TRBV20-1; J gene: TRBJ1-2; CDR3 protein: CSSGDGYTF; CDR3 DNA: TGCAGTTCCGGGGACGGCTACACCTTC
D gene: .; clone size: .; V gene: TRBV30; J gene: TRBJ1-1; CDR3 protein: CAWRTGPNTEAFF; CDR3 DNA: TGTGCCTGGAGAACCGGGCCGAACACTGAAGCTTTCTTT
D gene: TRBD1; clone size: .; V gene: TRBV5-6; J gene: TRBJ2-5; CDR3 protein: CASSLGQDQETQYF; CDR3 DNA: TGTGCCAGCAGCTTAGGACAGGATCAAGAGACCCAGTACTTC
D gene: .; clone size: .; V gene: TRBV4-3; J gene: TRBJ2-3; CDR3 protein: CASSQLGGRADTQYF; CDR3 DNA: TGCGCCAGCAGCCAGCTAGGAGGGCGCGCAGATACGCAGTATTTT
D gene: .; clone size: .; V gene: TRBV19; J gene: TRBJ2-1; CDR3 protein: CASSIGSLNEQFF; CDR3 DNA: TGTGCCAGTAGTATAGGTAGTCTCAATGAGCAGTTCTTC
D gene: .; clone size: .; V gene: TRBV15; J gene: TRBJ2-1; CDR3 protein: CATSSRTNEQFF; CDR3 DNA: TGTGCCACCAGCTCTCGTACAAATGAGCAGTTCTTC
D gene: TRBD2; clone size: .; V gene: TRBV7-2; J gene: TRBJ2-7; CDR3 protein: CASSYSGPPYEQYF; CDR3 DNA: TGTGCCAGCAGCTATAGCGGGCCTCCCTACGAGCAGTACTTC
D gene: .; clone size: .; V gene: TRBV2; J gene: TRBJ2-3; CDR3 protein: CASSARGTQYF; CDR3 DNA: TGTGCCAGCAGTGCGAGGGGTACGCAGTATTTT
D gene: .; clone size: few; V gene: TRBV7-2; J gene: TRBJ1-3; CDR3 protein: CASSPTSSGNTIYF; CDR3 DNA: TGTGCCAGCAGCCCGACGAGCTCTGGAAACACCATATATTTT
D gene: .; clone size: .; V gene: TRBV6-5; J gene: TRBJ2-2; CDR3 protein: CASSYSGGTGELFF; CDR3 DNA: TGTGCCAGCAGTTACTCCGGGGGCACCGGGGAGCTGTTTTTT
D gene: TRBD1; clone size: .; V gene: TRBV27; J gene: TRBJ1-4; CDR3 protein: CASSGTGGLLWEKLFF; CDR3 DNA: TGTGCCAGCAGCGGGACAGGGGGCCTCCTTTGGGAAAAACTGTTTTTT
D gene: .; clone size: .; V gene: TRBV4-2; J gene: TRBJ2-3; CDR3 protein: CASSQDYEGVRDTQYF; CDR3 DNA: TGTGCCAGCAGCCAAGATTATGAGGGAGTGAGGGATACGCAGTATTTT
D gene: TRBD1; clone size: .; V gene: TRBV6-1; J gene: TRBJ2-1; CDR3 protein: CASNDRGRENEQFF; CDR3 DNA: TGTGCCAGCAACGACAGGGGGAGGGAGAATGAGCAGTTCTTC
D gene: .; clone size: once; V gene: TRBV5-1; J gene: TRBJ2-1; CDR3 protein: CASSLWVQDEQFF; CDR3 DNA: TGCGCCAGCAGCTTGTGGGTTCAAGATGAGCAGTTCTTC
D gene: .; clone size: once; V gene: TRBV4-2; J gene: TRBJ1-1; CDR3 protein: CASSQEGRNTEAFF; CDR3 DNA: TGTGCCAGCAGCCAAGAGGGCAGAAACACTGAAGCTTTCTTT
D gene: .; clone size: .; V gene: TRBV15; J gene: TRBJ2-7; CDR3 protein: CATSSGVNYEQYF; CDR3 DNA: TGTGCCACCAGCAGTGGCGTAAACTACGAGCAGTACTTC
D gene: .; clone size: .; V gene: TRBV18; J gene: TRBJ2-7; CDR3 protein: CASSPPIGTRGEQYF; CDR3 DNA: TGTGCCAGCTCACCACCGATTGGTACCAGGGGCGAGCAGTACTTC
D gene: TRBD2; clone size: .; V gene: TRBV2; J gene: TRBJ2-5; CDR3 protein: CASMPLAGGRETQYF; CDR3 DNA: TGTGCCAGCATGCCCCTAGCGGGGGGGAGGGAGACCCAGTACTTC
D gene: .; clone size: .; V gene: TRBV11-3; J gene: TRBJ2-2; CDR3 protein: CASSSGTYPGELFF; CDR3 DNA: TGTGCCAGCAGCTCAGGGACCTACCCCGGGGAGCTGTTTTTT
D gene: TRBD1; clone size: .; V gene: TRBV6-4; J gene: TRBJ1-6; CDR3 protein: CASGRTGGNSPLHF; CDR3 DNA: TGTGCCAGCGGGAGAACAGGGGGCAATTCACCCCTCCACTTT
D gene: TRBD1; clone size: .; V gene: TRBV7-9; J gene: TRBJ2-5; CDR3 protein: CASSLVAGGPGETQYF; CDR3 DNA: TGTGCCAGCAGCTTAGTGGCAGGGGGTCCCGGGGAGACCCAGTACTTC
D gene: .; clone size: .; V gene: TRBV5-1; J gene: TRBJ2-1; CDR3 protein: CASSFLLRRYNYNEQFF; CDR3 DNA: TGCGCCAGCAGCTTCCTACTACGCCGATATAACTACAATGAGCAGTTCTTC
D gene: TRBD1; clone size: .; V gene: TRBV5-1; J gene: TRBJ2-7; CDR3 protein: CASSPEGQGFYEQYF; CDR3 DNA: TGCGCCAGCAGCCCGGAGGGACAGGGGTTCTACGAGCAGTACTTC
D gene: TRBD1; clone size: .; V gene: TRBV5-4; J gene: TRBJ1-4; CDR3 protein: CASSWGGQGTTNEKLFF; CDR3 DNA: TGTGCCAGCAGCTGGGGGGGACAGGGGACAACTAATGAAAAACTGTTTTTT